The 3 T cell receptor beta chains below were found in one sample sequenced in a study of blood T cell repertoires in COVID-19. Assay: immunoSEQ multiplex PCR; the TCRdb copy retains only in-frame clones and omits some. The sample yields tens of thousands of clones, roughly 87% seen once. Material: peripheral blood. The receptors here all came from an elderly woman with acute or convalescent COVID-19.

The genes are TRBV3-1 (or the pseudogene TRBV3-2) and TRBJ1-3; no clear D. Germline assignment: CDR1 LGHDT and CDR2 YNNKEL (reference sequence). V lost 0 bases to trimming and J lost 0 bases, with 6 bases between them. CDR3 size: 15 residues. This chain's CDR3 is CASSQDLCSGNTIYF. CDR3 bases: TGTGCCAGCAGCCAAGATCTATGCTCTGGAAACACCATATATTTT.

The rearrangement uses TRBV28 and TRBJ2-7; D is perhaps TRBD2 (6 bases). This CDR3 comprises 14 residues. The germline CDR1 and CDR2 sequences are MDHEN and SYDVKM. V gave up 2 bases and J gave up 2 bases, with 10 bases separating them. The CDR3, as DNA: TGTGCCAGCAGTTTACCCGGACTAACCTACGAGCAGTACTTC. Translating it yields CASSLPGLTYEQYF. The full variable domain, its missing parts supplied by reference TRBV28 and TRBJ2-7, is DVKVTQSSRYLVKRTGEKVFLECVQDMDHENMFWYRQDPGLGLRLIYFSYDVKMKEKGDIPEGYSVSREKKERFSLILESASTNQTSMYLCASSLPGLTYEQYFGPGTRLTVT.

This sequence joins TRBV5-1 and TRBJ1-5; possible D gene TRBD1, 5 bases. CDR1 is SGHRS and CDR2 is YFSETQ in the germline V gene. V lost 0 bases and J lost 7, with 11 bases in between. This CDR3 is built from 14 residues. The CDR3 region is CASSLGSGGQPQHF. The CDR3 nucleotides are TGCGCCAGCAGCTTGGGGTCCGGGGGGCAGCCCCAGCATTTT.